Following are 15 T cell receptor beta chains from one sample sequenced in a study of cytomegalovirus exposure and HLA in healthy donors. 13 Jbeta primers and 60 Vbeta primers were used for the PCR. Generated by immunoSEQ multiplex PCR, the TCRdb table keeps only in-frame clones and is missing some. The data contain approximately 160,000 clones, approximately 80% of them seen just once; the ten biggest clones take up more than 5.5%. The sample consisted of PBMCs. The source of these receptors is a man younger than 45 in good health and CMV-seropositive.

V gene TRBV5-4 combines with J gene TRBJ2-1, with 7 bases aligning to TRBD2. With 0 bases clipped from V and 3 bases from J, the junction kept 6 bases outside the gene matches. Germline-derived CDR1 and CDR2 are SGHNT and YYREEE (reference sequence). This CDR3 region has 16 residues. The CDR3 DNA sequence: TGTGCCAGCAGCTTGGTGACGGGGGGAAGCTACAATGAGCAGTTCTTC. It codes for CASSLVTGGSYNEQFF.

The chain joins TRBV6-5 to TRBJ2-3, with D possibly being TRBD2 (6 bases). Germline values: CDR1 MNHEY, CDR2 SVGAGI. The V end lost 6 bases, the J end lost 1 base, and 14 bases lay between the germline ends. The CDR3 loop spans 15 amino acids. The CDR3 here is CASRSRDLGTDTQYF. The CDR3 DNA is TGTGCCAGCAGAAGTCGGGACTTAGGCACAGATACGCAGTATTTT.

This chain uses TRBV6-5 with TRBJ2-1; the match to TRBD1 covers 8 bases. CDR1 and CDR2 (germline): MNHEY, SVGAGI. Unmatched junction bases numbered 1, after V lost 5 bases and J lost 4 bases. This CDR3 region has 13 residues. The CDR3 loop reads CASSRQGYNEQFF. CDR3 coding DNA: TGTGCCAGCAGTCGACAGGGGTACAATGAGCAGTTCTTC.

In its sample, this clone was seen once. The DNA for the CDR3 is TGTGCCAGCAGTGGGACAGGGTACGACTATGGCTACACCTTC. This sequence encodes CASSGTGYDYGYTF. The chain carries TRBV6-5 and TRBJ1-2; 9 bases align to TRBD1. The CDR3 runs to 14 residues. From germline, CDR1 is MNHEY and CDR2 SVGAGI. Trimming cost V 5 bases and J 3 bases; bases outside gene matches: 4.

The rearrangement links TRBV10-1 to TRBJ2-2; no clear D gene. V lost 6 bases, J lost 5 bases, and 4 bases lay in between. CDR1 and CDR2 from the germline V gene are WNHNN and SYGVQD (reference sequence). CDR3 size: 11 residues. The CDR3 here is CASSPTGELFF. Here the CDR3 DNA reads TGCGCCAGCAGCCCTACCGGGGAGCTGTTTTTT.

The chain links TRBV28 to TRBJ2-1, with TRBD2 as a possible D gene (5 bases). CDR3 size: 13 residues. From germline, CDR1 is MDHEN and CDR2 SYDVKM. In DNA form, the CDR3 reads TGTGCTACTCTCCGGGACTCCTACAATGAGCAGTTCTTC. Protein sequence: CATLRDSYNEQFF.

This clone was found once. V usage is TRBV10-1 and J usage is TRBJ2-3; D remains ambiguous. The CDR3 sequence is 16 residues long. Germline assignment: CDR1 WNHNN and CDR2 SYGVQD (reference sequence). The V end was cut by 0 bases, the J end by 0 bases, with 10 bases between. CDR3 in amino acids: CASSESPLASTDTQYF. CDR3 in DNA: TGCGCCAGCAGTGAGTCTCCTCTCGCGAGCACAGATACGCAGTATTTT.

The chain has TRBV5-1 and TRBJ2-7; 12 nucleotides agree with TRBD1. After removal of 3 bases from V and 6 bases from J, the junction contained 4 bases not matched to a gene. CDR3 length: 14 amino acids. Germline CDR1 reads SGHRS; CDR2 reads YFSETQ. CDR3 protein: CASSSGQGAGEQYF. CDR3 nucleotide sequence: TGCGCCAGCAGCTCGGGACAGGGGGCGGGCGAGCAGTACTTC.

This clone was seen a few times. This chain uses TRBV19 with TRBJ2-2; TRBD1 aligns across 8 bases. The CDR3 has 17 amino acids. Germline V CDR1 and CDR2: LNHDA, SQIVND (reference sequence). Unmatched junction bases numbered 10, after V lost 7 bases and J lost 0 bases. CDR3 protein: CASTNEGTGANTGELFF. The CDR3 DNA follows: TGTGCCAGTACCAATGAGGGGACAGGAGCGAACACCGGGGAGCTGTTTTTT.

V and J are TRBV5-1 and TRBJ1-2; D perhaps matches TRBD1 (6 bases). The ends were cut back, 4 bases at V and 2 bases at J, with 12 bases in the middle. CDR3 length equals 14 residues. From germline, CDR1 is SGHRS and CDR2 YFSETQ. This CDR3 reads CASSDLGTNYGYTF. For the CDR3, the DNA is TGCGCCAGCAGCGATCTCGGGACAAACTATGGCTACACCTTC.

This clone has a handful of counts. The chain combines TRBV21-1 with TRBJ2-3; the table's D call TRBD2 went unverified against the DNA. TRBV21-1 is a documented pseudogene. The CDR3 totals 16 residues. The CDR3 nucleotides are TGTGCCAGCGAACGGACTAGCGGGGCCTACACAGATACGCAGTATTTT. This translates into CASERTSGAYTDTQYF.

The V gene is TRBV7-6, the J gene TRBJ2-7; D is unresolved. CDR1 is SGHVS and CDR2 is FNYEAQ in the germline V gene. CDR3 length: 15 amino acids. Between the trimmed V and J ends, which lost 4 bases and 2 bases, there was a span of 15 bases. CDR3 in amino acids: CASSYGPFYPYEQYF. CDR3 sequence (DNA): TGTGCCAGCAGCTATGGGCCCTTCTACCCCTACGAGCAGTACTTC.

The chain is built from TRBV2 and TRBJ1-2, with TRBD1 identical over 8 bases. Losses at the gene ends were 6 bases for V and 8 bases for J; bases not matched to a gene: 8. Looked up from germline, CDR1 is SNHLY and CDR2 is FYNNEI. The CDR3 sequence is 13 residues long. This CDR3 is CASRPTGVGGYTF. The CDR3 DNA sequence: TGTGCCAGCAGACCGACAGGGGTCGGCGGCTACACCTTC.

This rearrangement joins TRBV7-8 to TRBJ1-2; D unclear. Germline V gene lookup returns CDR1 SGHVS and CDR2 FQNEAQ. V shed 5 bases and J shed 8 bases, with 21 bases lying between them. The CDR3 runs to 15 residues. CDR3 region: CASSILGGQTGGYTF. DNA of the CDR3: TGTGCCAGCAGCATCCTCGGTGGCCAAACGGGGGGCTACACCTTC.

The chain couples TRBV7-8 to TRBJ1-5, with 11 positions matching TRBD1. This CDR3 has 17 residues. V lost 3 bases and J lost 2; bases outside the gene matches: 6. CDR1 is SGHVS, CDR2 FQNEAQ, per germline. For the CDR3, the DNA is TGTGCCAGCAGCTTCTGGACAGGGGGCGCGGGCAATCAGCCCCAGCATTTT. It encodes CASSFWTGGAGNQPQHF.